The entry below gives a single T cell receptor (beta chain) sequence along with its context. Its specificity is unknown. This record comes from a study of blood T cells in healthy people across ages. Study context: Roughly one uniquely barcoded beta molecule per two T cells was captured. Study-level findings and limits: Comparison with aged donors showed that long-lived donors had more naive CD4+ cells and higher diversity. Naive T cell percentage showed a strong correlation with the diversity of TCR beta.

A J-beta primer mix and a sample-barcoded 5' primer were used in a second PCR of roughly 6 to 12 cycles. TCRdb itself ran the 5' RACE reads through MiXCR, one entry per CDR3 protein. The table has hundreds of thousands of distinct CDR3 sequences, roughly 50% seen once. The CDR3 contains 12 residues. Germline CDR1 and CDR2: SGHTA and FQGNSA. V lost 4 bases and J 2 bases, leaving 5 bases between the germline ends. This sequence joins TRBV7-2 and TRBJ1-1; D not resolved. This clonotype originated in an older woman in good health. Source material: blood. The CDR3 DNA follows: TGTGCCAGCAGCTCAACAAACACTGAAGCTTTCTTT. This translates into CASSSTNTEAFF.